The rows below give T cell receptor beta chains drawn from one sample of a study of shared clonotypes between healthy human individuals. This table comes from immunoSEQ multiplex PCR, and its TCRdb copy is limited to in-frame clones, with some not included. In the table there are 2 million to 2.5 million clones, more than 90% of which are singletons. The sequenced sample consisted of naive CD4+ T cells sorted from blood. These receptors all come from a man between 18 and 35 years old in good health. Both conserved end residues are part of each CDR3. D genes are given only for firm matches. A clone size is listed for some rows: how often the clone was seen (once, few, many), or a class if it is expanded.

j_call d_call clone_size v_call cdr3_aa cdr3_nt
TRBJ2-3 NA NA TRBV5-1 CASSSTSTDTQYF TGCGCCAGCAGCTCCACTAGCACAGATACGCAGTATTTT
TRBJ2-5 TRBD1 NA TRBV7-9 CASSFGQGQETQYF TGTGCCAGCAGCTTTGGACAGGGCCAAGAGACCCAGTACTTC
TRBJ2-7 TRBD1 NA TRBV5-4 CASSLPGGDEQYF TGTGCCAGCAGCTTGCCAGGGGGAGACGAGCAGTACTTC
TRBJ1-5 TRBD1 NA TRBV6-6 CASSYSTGYNQPQHF TGTGCCAGCAGTTACTCGACAGGGTACAATCAGCCCCAGCATTTT
TRBJ1-3 NA NA TRBV5-1 CASAQGPSGNTIYF TGCGCCAGCGCCCAGGGTCCCTCTGGAAACACCATATATTTT
TRBJ2-1 NA NA TRBV4-1 CASSQVTSYNEQFF TGCGCCAGCAGCCAAGTTACTAGCTACAATGAGCAGTTCTTC
TRBJ1-1 TRBD1 NA TRBV6-5 CASSATTGRDTEAFF TGTGCCAGCAGTGCAACGACAGGGAGGGACACTGAAGCTTTCTTT
TRBJ2-5 TRBD1 once TRBV11-3 CASSLDGQGSETQYF TGTGCCAGCAGCTTAGACGGACAGGGGTCGGAGACCCAGTACTTC
TRBJ1-1 NA NA TRBV6-5 CASNQGKGWTEAFF TGTGCCAGCAACCAAGGGAAGGGTTGGACTGAAGCTTTCTTT
TRBJ1-1 NA NA TRBV4-1 CASSQGPGSMNTEAFF TGCGCCAGCAGCCAAGGGCCAGGGAGTATGAACACTGAAGCTTTCTTT
TRBJ1-1 NA NA TRBV10-1 CASITTGFF TGCGCCAGCATTACAACAGGGTTCTTT
TRBJ1-1 NA NA TRBV7-3 CASSLQENTEAFF TGTGCCAGCAGCCTTCAGGAGAACACTGAAGCTTTCTTT
TRBJ1-6 TRBD1 few TRBV19 CASSTGQGTSSYNSPLHF TGTGCCAGTAGTACCGGACAGGGTACCAGCTCCTATAATTCACCCCTCCACTTT
TRBJ2-3 NA NA TRBV4-3 CASSQDGRGDTQYF TGCGCCAGCAGCCAAGACGGGAGAGGAGATACGCAGTATTTT
TRBJ2-7 TRBD2 NA TRBV2 CASRSSGGTYEQYF TGTGCCAGCAGATCTAGCGGGGGTACCTACGAGCAGTACTTC
TRBJ1-1 NA NA TRBV5-1 CASSFRVNTEAFF TGCGCCAGCAGCTTCCGGGTTAACACTGAAGCTTTCTTT
TRBJ1-4 NA NA TRBV5-1 CASSRQVNGEKLFF TGCGCCAGCAGCCGACAGGTCAATGGTGAAAAACTGTTTTTT
TRBJ2-5 NA NA TRBV27 CASSLSWQQQETQYF TGTGCCAGCAGTTTATCATGGCAGCAACAAGAGACCCAGTACTTC
TRBJ1-2 NA NA TRBV9 CASSSASGYTF TGTGCCAGCAGCAGTGCATCCGGCTACACCTTC
TRBJ2-5 TRBD2 NA TRBV2 CASMAGVGETQYF TGTGCCAGCATGGCGGGGGTGGGCGAGACCCAGTACTTC
TRBJ2-1 TRBD2 once TRBV9 CASSEAISGGYYNEQFF TGTGCCAGCAGCGAAGCCATTAGCGGGGGGTACTACAATGAGCAGTTCTTC
TRBJ1-2 TRBD1 NA TRBV7-2 CASSTILGTAYGYTF TGTGCCAGCAGTACAATTCTCGGGACAGCCTATGGCTACACCTTC
TRBJ2-3 TRBD1 NA TRBV7-9 CASSLPYFDRVADTQYF TGTGCCAGCAGCCTCCCCTATTTCGACAGGGTAGCAGATACGCAGTATTTT
TRBJ2-7 TRBD2 NA TRBV10-2 CASTGRGRSSYEQYF TGCGCCAGCACCGGCCGCGGGAGGAGCTCCTACGAGCAGTACTTC
TRBJ2-1 TRBD2 once TRBV30 CAWSVQLAGGEFF TGTGCCTGGAGTGTACAGCTAGCGGGAGGGGAGTTCTTC
TRBJ1-1 TRBD1 NA TRBV6-6 CASAGQANTEAFF TGTGCCAGCGCCGGACAGGCGAACACTGAAGCTTTCTTT
TRBJ1-4 NA NA TRBV19 CASSSQGPPNEKLFF TGTGCCAGTAGTTCCCAGGGGCCTCCTAATGAAAAACTGTTTTTT
TRBJ2-7 NA NA TRBV28 CASSLGQFSYEQYF TGTGCCAGCAGCCTTGGACAGTTCTCCTACGAGCAGTACTTC
TRBJ2-1 TRBD2 NA TRBV5-1 CASSLLAGGGYNEQFF TGCGCCAGCAGCTTGCTAGCGGGAGGGGGCTACAATGAGCAGTTCTTC
TRBJ2-7 NA NA TRBV4-2 CASSPDTSGSSYEQYF TGTGCCAGCAGCCCAGATACCTCAGGGAGTTCCTACGAGCAGTACTTC
TRBJ1-5 NA NA TRBV25-1 CASSGSGDGQPQHF TGTGCCAGCAGTGGGTCGGGGGATGGCCAGCCCCAGCATTTT
TRBJ2-1 NA NA TRBV5-1 CASSDGGGSYNEQFF TGCGCCAGCAGCGATGGTGGGGGATCCTACAATGAGCAGTTCTTC
TRBJ1-2 NA NA TRBV15 CATSAPGTTNYGYTF TGTGCCACCAGCGCCCCAGGTACCACTAACTATGGCTACACCTTC
TRBJ1-6 NA NA TRBV6-5 CASSFRGPYNSPLHF TGTGCCAGCAGTTTTCGGGGGCCGTATAATTCACCCCTCCACTTT
TRBJ1-1 NA NA TRBV28 CASTPSSGDYEAFF TGTGCCAGCACCCCATCGTCCGGCGACTATGAAGCTTTCTTT
TRBJ1-5 NA NA TRBV7-9 CASSSPLGGAQHF TGTGCCAGCAGCTCACCCCTTGGGGGGGCTCAGCATTTT
TRBJ2-3 TRBD1 once TRBV18 CASSPMTGGTDTQYF TGTGCCAGCTCACCTATGACAGGGGGGACAGATACGCAGTATTTT
TRBJ2-5 NA NA TRBV27 CASRFRETQYF TGTGCCAGCAGATTTAGAGAGACCCAGTACTTC
TRBJ2-7 NA NA TRBV2 CASGTGTRAYEQYF TGTGCCAGCGGTACCGGGACAAGGGCCTACGAGCAGTACTTC
TRBJ1-6 NA NA TRBV2 CASSVTLMSSPLHF TGTGCCAGCAGTGTTACGTTAATGAGTTCACCCCTCCACTTT
TRBJ1-1 NA NA TRBV6-5 CASSYSNREAFF TGTGCCAGCAGTTACTCGAACAGGGAAGCTTTCTTT
TRBJ2-7 TRBD2 NA TRBV6-1 CASSEATSPTYEQYF TGTGCCAGCAGTGAAGCGACTAGCCCCACCTACGAGCAGTACTTC
TRBJ1-1 NA NA TRBV7-5 CARSYHGGWGSLNTEAFF TGTGCCAGAAGCTACCACGGGGGCTGGGGCTCTTTGAACACTGAAGCTTTCTTT
TRBJ1-3 NA NA TRBV7-7 CAIGLGNTIYF TGTGCTATCGGACTGGGAAACACCATATATTTT
TRBJ1-1 TRBD1 NA TRBV5-1 CASSVGQGATEAFF TGCGCCAGCAGCGTGGGACAGGGAGCCACTGAAGCTTTCTTT
TRBJ2-5 NA NA TRBV5-1 CASSPGGRETQYF TGCGCCAGCAGCCCCGGGGGGCGGGAGACCCAGTACTTC
TRBJ2-3 NA NA TRBV6-1 CASTYRLTSTDTQYF TGTGCCAGCACCTATAGACTGACTAGCACAGATACGCAGTATTTT
TRBJ2-5 NA NA TRBV5-1 CASSLALEETQYF TGCGCCAGCAGCTTGGCTTTGGAGGAGACCCAGTACTTC
TRBJ2-6 NA NA TRBV2 CASTVNSGANVLTF TGTGCCAGTACGGTAAACTCTGGGGCCAACGTCCTGACTTTC
TRBJ1-2 NA NA TRBV10-3 CATVGGTLYGYTF TGTGCCACGGTGGGAGGGACCTTATATGGCTACACCTTC
TRBJ1-5 NA NA TRBV27 CASSLNRDQPQHF TGTGCCAGCAGTTTAAATCGGGATCAGCCCCAGCATTTT
TRBJ1-4 NA NA TRBV6-6 CASRRGLNEKLFF TGTGCCAGCAGAAGAGGACTGAATGAAAAACTGTTTTTT
TRBJ1-5 TRBD1 once TRBV10-2 CASSEVTGVYQPQHF TGCGCCAGCAGTGAGGTGACAGGGGTGTATCAGCCCCAGCATTTT
TRBJ2-7 TRBD1 NA TRBV5-4 CASSSDRGRDEQYF TGTGCCAGCAGCTCGGACAGGGGGCGCGACGAGCAGTACTTC
TRBJ1-2 NA NA TRBV2 CASSGGLQLTYGYTF TGTGCCAGCAGTGGAGGTCTCCAGCTCACCTATGGCTACACCTTC
TRBJ2-7 NA NA TRBV18 CASSPTWGSYEQYF TGTGCCAGCTCACCTACGTGGGGGTCCTACGAGCAGTACTTC
TRBJ1-2 NA NA TRBV5-1 CASSLDGSNYGYTF TGCGCCAGCAGCTTGGATGGGTCCAACTATGGCTACACCTTC
TRBJ2-5 NA NA TRBV11-2 CASRTYRDQGETQYF TGTGCCAGCAGGACCTATCGGGACCAAGGGGAGACCCAGTACTTC
TRBJ2-2 NA NA TRBV10-3 CAISVPAGGLRAGELFF TGTGCCATCAGTGTCCCGGCAGGGGGGTTGAGGGCCGGGGAGCTGTTTTTT
TRBJ1-2 NA NA TRBV2 CASSPGGYGYTF TGTGCCAGCAGTCCCGGGGGCTATGGCTACACCTTC